This T cell receptor beta chain was identified during a study of cytomegalovirus exposure and HLA in healthy donors. General study results and limits: Rare TCR sequences predominated, though certain public TCRs were found in many donors. In vitro confirmation showed three CMV-associated chains to be CMV antigen specific.

Only in-frame clones appear in the TCRdb table, and some are missing; sequencing was by immunoSEQ multiplex PCR. Among some 250,000 clones listed, roughly 90% were seen once. Concerning this clone: Its target is not known.

This CDR3 contains 15 residues. The trim removed 5 bases at V and 10 bases at J, leaving 8 bases unmatched. Germline V gives CDR1 MDHEN, CDR2 SYDVKM. The sequence was obtained from a woman between 18 and 29 years old in good health and CMV-seronegative. This chain joins TRBV28 and TRBJ2-1; 13 bases are shared with TRBD2. Material for sequencing was PBMCs. The CDR3 sequence is CASSGRTSGGKEQFF. DNA of the CDR3: TGTGCCAGCAGTGGCCGGACTAGCGGGGGTAAGGAGCAGTTCTTC.